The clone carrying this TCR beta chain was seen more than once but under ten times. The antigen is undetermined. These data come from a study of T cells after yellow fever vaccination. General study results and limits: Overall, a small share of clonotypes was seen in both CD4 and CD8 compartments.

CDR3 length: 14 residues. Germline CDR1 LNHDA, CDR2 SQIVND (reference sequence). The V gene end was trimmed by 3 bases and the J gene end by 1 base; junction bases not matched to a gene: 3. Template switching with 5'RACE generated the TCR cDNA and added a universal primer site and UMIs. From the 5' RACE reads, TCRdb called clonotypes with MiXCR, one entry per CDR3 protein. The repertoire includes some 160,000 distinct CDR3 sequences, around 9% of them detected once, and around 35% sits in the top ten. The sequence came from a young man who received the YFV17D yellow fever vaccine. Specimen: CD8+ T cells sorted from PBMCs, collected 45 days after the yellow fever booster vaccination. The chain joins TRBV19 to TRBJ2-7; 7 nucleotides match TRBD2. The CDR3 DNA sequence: TGTGCCAGTAGTATGGGAGGGAAGTCCTACGAGCAGTACTTC. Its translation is CASSMGGKSYEQYF.